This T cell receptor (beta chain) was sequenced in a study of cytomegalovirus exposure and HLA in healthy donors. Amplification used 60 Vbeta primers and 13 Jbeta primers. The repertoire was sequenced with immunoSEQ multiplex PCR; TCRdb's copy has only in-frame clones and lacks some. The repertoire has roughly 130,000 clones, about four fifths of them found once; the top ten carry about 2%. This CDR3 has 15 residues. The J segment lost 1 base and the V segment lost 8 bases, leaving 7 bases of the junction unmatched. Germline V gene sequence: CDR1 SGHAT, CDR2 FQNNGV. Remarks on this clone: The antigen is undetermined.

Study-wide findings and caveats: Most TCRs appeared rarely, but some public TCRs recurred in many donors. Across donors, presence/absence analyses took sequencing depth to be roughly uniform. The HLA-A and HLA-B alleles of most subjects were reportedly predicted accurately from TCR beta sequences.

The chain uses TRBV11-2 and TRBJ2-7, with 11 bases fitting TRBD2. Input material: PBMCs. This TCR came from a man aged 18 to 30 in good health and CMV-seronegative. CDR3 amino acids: CASSPLAGGSYEQYV. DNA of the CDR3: TGTGCCAGCTCCCCCCTAGCGGGAGGATCCTACGAGCAGTACGTC.